This paragraph covers one TCR beta chain sequence. The same CDR3 can be traced to other DNA sequences in this sample. The repertoire was sequenced with immunoSEQ multiplex PCR; TCRdb's copy has only in-frame clones and lacks some. The sample contains about 360,000 clones, roughly 86% of which appear only once. These data are taken from a study of blood T cell repertoires in COVID-19. About the study: PBMCs, B-cell-depleted T cells, or T cells provided the cDNA or gDNA that made up the material.

V shed 0 bases and J 4 bases; nucleotides not matched to a gene: 3. This CDR3 is built from 15 residues. Germline V lookup: CDR1 MNHEY, CDR2 SVGAGI. V gene TRBV6-5 combines with J gene TRBJ1-1, with 9 bases aligning to TRBD1. This receptor was identified in a human donor with acute or convalescent COVID-19. The donor label of this sample is uncertain. The sample taken for sequencing was peripheral blood. The DNA of the CDR3 is TGTGCCAGCAGTTACTCACGACAGGGGGTCACTGAAGCTTTCTTT. Encoded protein: CASSYSRQGVTEAFF.